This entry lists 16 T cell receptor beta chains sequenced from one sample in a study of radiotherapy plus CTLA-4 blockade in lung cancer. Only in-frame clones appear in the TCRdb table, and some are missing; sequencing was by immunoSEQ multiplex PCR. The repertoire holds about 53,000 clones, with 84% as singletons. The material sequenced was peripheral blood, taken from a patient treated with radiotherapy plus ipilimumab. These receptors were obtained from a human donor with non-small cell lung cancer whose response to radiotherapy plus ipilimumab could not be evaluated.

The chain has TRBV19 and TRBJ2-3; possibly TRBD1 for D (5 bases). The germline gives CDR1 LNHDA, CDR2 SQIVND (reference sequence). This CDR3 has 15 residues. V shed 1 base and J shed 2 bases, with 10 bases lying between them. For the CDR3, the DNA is TGTGCCAGTAGTATAGGGGGCGGTGACACAGATACGCAGTATTTT. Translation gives CASSIGGGDTDTQYF.

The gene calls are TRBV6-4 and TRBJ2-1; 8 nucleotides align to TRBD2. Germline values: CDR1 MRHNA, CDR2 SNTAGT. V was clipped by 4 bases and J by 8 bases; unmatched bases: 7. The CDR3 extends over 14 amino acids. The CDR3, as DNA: TGTGCCAGCAGTGTCTCGGGGGGGAGAGATGAGCAGTTCTTC. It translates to CASSVSGGRDEQFF.

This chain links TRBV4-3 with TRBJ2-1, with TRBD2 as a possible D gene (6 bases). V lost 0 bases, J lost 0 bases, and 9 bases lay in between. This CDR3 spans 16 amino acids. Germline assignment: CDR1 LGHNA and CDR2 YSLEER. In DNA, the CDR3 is TGCGCCAGCAGCCAAGAAGCGGGTAGCTCCTACAATGAGCAGTTCTTC. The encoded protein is CASSQEAGSSYNEQFF.

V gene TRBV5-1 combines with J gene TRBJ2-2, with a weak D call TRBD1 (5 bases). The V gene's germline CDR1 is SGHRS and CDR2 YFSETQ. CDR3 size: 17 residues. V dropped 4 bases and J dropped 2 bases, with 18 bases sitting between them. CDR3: CASSPTIDGQNTGELFF. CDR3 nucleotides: TGCGCCAGCAGCCCCACCATCGACGGACAAAACACCGGGGAGCTGTTTTTT.

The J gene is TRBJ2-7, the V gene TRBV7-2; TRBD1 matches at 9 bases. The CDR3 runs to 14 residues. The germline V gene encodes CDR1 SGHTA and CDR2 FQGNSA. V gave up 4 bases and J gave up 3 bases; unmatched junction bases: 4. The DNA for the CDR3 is TGTGCCAGCAGCTCCGGGACAGGGTACTACGAGCAGTACTTC. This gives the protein CASSSGTGYYEQYF.

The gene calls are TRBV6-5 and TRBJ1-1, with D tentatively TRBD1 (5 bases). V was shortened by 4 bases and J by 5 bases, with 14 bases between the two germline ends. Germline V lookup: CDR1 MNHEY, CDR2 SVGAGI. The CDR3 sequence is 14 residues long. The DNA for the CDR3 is TGTGCCAGCAGTTGGGCGGGGACGGGTACTGAAGCTTTCTTT. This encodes CASSWAGTGTEAFF.

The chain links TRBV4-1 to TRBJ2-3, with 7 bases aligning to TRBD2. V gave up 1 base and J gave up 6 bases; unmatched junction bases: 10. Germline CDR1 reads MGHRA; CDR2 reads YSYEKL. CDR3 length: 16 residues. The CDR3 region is CASSQGYAGERDTQYF. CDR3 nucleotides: TGCGCCAGCAGCCAAGGGTACGCGGGAGAACGGGATACGCAGTATTTT.

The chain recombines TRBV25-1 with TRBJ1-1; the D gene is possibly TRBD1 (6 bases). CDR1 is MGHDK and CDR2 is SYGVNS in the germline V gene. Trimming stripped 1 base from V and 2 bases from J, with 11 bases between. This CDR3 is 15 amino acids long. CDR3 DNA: TGTGCCAGCAGTGAATTCGGACAGCCCAACACTGAAGCTTTCTTT. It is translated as CASSEFGQPNTEAFF.

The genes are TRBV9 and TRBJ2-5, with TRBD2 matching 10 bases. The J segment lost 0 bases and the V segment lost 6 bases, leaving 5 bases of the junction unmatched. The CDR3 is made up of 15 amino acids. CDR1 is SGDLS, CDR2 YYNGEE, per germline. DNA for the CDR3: TGTGCCAGCAAAATTGGACTAGCGGACCAAGAGACCCAGTACTTC. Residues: CASKIGLADQETQYF. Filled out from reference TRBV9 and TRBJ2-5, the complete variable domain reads DSGVTQTPKHLITATGQRVTLRCSPRSGDLSVYWYQQSLDQGLQFLIQYYNGEERAKGNILERFSAQQFPDLHSELNLSSLELGDSALYFCASKIGLADQETQYFGPGTRLLVL.

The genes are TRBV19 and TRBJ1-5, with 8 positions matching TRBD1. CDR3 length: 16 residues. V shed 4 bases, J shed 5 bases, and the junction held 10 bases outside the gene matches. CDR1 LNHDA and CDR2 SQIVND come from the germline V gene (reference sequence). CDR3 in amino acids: CASSNTGGALDQPQHF. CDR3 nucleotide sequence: TGTGCCAGTAGTAATACAGGGGGGGCCCTCGATCAGCCCCAGCATTTT.

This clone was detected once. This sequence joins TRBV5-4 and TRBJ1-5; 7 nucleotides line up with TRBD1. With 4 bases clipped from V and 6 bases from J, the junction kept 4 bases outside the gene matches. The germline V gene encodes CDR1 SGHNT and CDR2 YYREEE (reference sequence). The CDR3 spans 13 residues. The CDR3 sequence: CASSQGQSQPQHF. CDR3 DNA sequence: TGTGCCAGCAGCCAGGGACAGTCTCAGCCCCAGCATTTT. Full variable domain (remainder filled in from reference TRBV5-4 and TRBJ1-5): ETGVTQSPTHLIKTRGQQVTLRCSSQSGHNTVSWYQQALGQGPQFIFQYYREEENGRGNFPPRFSGLQFPNYSSELNVNALELDDSALYLCASSQGQSQPQHFGDGTRLSIL.

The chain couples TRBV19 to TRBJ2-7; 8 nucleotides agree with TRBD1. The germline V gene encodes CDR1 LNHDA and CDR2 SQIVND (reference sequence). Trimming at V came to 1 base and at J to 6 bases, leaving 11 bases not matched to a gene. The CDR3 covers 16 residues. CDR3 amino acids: CASSIAGGQGRGEQYF. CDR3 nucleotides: TGTGCCAGTAGTATAGCAGGAGGACAGGGTCGGGGCGAGCAGTACTTC.

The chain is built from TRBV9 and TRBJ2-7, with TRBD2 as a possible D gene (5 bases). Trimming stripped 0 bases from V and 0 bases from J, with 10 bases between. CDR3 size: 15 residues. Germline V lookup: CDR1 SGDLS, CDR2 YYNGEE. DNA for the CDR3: TGTGCCAGCAGCGTAGGTGCTAGCAGCTCCTACGAGCAGTACTTC. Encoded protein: CASSVGASSSYEQYF.

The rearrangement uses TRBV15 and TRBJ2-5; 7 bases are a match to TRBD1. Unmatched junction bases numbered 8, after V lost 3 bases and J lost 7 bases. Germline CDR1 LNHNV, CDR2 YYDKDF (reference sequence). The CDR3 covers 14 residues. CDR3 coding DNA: TGTGCCACCAGCAGTTTGACAGGGTTGGGGACCCAGTACTTC. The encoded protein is CATSSLTGLGTQYF.

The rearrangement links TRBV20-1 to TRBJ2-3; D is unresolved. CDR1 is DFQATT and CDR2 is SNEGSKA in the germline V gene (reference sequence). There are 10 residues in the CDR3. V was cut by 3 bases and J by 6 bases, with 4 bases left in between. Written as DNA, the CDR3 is TGCAGTGCTAGCCCGGATACGCAGTATTTT. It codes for CSASPDTQYF.

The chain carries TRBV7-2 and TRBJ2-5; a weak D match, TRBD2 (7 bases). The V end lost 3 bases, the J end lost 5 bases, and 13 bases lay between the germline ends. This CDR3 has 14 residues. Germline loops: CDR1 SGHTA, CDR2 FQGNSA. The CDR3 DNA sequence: TGTGCCAGCAGCTTTGGGGGAGGGGGGGAGACCCAGTACTTC. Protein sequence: CASSFGGGGETQYF.